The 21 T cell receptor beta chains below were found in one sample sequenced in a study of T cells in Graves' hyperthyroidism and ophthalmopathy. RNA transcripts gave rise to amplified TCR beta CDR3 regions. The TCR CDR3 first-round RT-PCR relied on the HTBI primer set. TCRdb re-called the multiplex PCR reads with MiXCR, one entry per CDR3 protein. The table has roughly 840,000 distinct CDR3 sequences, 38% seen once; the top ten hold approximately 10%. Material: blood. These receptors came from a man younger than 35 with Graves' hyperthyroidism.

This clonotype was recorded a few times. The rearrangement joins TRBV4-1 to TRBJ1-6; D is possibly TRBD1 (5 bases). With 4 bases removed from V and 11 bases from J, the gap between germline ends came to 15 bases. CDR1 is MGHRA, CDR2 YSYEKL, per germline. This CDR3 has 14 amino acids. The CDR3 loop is CASSPGTGGAPLHF. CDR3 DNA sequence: TGCGCCAGCAGCCCCGGGACCGGAGGGGCACCCCTCCACTTT.

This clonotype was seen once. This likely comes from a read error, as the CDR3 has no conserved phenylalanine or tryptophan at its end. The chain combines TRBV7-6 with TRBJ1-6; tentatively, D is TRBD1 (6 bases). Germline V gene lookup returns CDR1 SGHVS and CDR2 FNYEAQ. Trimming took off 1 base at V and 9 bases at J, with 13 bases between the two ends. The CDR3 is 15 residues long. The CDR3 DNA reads TGTGCCAGCAGCTTAGTCCCACAGGGTAGTTCACCCCTCCACCTT. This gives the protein CASSLVPQGSSPLHL.

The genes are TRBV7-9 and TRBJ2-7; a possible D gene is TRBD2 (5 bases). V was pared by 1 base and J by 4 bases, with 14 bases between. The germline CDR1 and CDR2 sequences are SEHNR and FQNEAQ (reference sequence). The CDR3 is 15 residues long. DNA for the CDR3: TGTGCCAGCAGCTTAGGTTCCAGAGGGTTTTACGAGCAGTACTTC. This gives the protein CASSLGSRGFYEQYF.

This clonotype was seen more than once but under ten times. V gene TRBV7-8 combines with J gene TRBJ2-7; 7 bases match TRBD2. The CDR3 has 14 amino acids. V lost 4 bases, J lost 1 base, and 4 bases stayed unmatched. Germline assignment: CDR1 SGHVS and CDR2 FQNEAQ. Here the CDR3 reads CASSSGTMSYEQYF. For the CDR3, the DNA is TGTGCCAGCAGCTCTGGGACTATGTCCTACGAGCAGTACTTC.

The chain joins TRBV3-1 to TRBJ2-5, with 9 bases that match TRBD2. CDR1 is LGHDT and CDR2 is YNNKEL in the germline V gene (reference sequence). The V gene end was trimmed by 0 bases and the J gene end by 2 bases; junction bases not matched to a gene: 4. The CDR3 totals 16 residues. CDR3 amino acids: CASSQELAGEQETQYF. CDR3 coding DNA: TGTGCCAGCAGCCAAGAATTAGCGGGGGAGCAAGAGACCCAGTACTTC.

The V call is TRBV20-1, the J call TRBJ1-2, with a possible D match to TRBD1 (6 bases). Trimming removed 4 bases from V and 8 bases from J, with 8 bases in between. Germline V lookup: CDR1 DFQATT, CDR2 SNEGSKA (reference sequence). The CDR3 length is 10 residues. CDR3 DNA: TGCAGTGCTAAGAGGGGGGGCTACACCTTC. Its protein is CSAKRGGYTF.

CDR3 bases: TGTGCCAGCCGGACAGGGCAGACCACCGGGGAGCTGTTTTTT. It yields the protein CASRTGQTTGELFF. V and J are TRBV25-1 and TRBJ2-2; 8 bases match TRBD1. V trimming: 8 bases; J trimming: 4 bases; junction bases outside the gene matches: 6. The germline V gene has CDR1 MGHDK and CDR2 SYGVNS. The CDR3 runs to 14 residues.

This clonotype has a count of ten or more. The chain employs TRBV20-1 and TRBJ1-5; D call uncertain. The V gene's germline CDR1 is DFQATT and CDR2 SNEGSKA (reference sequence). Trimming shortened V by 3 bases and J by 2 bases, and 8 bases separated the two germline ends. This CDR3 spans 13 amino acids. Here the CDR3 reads CSASRPGNQPQHF. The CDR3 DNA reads TGCAGTGCTAGCCGACCGGGCAATCAGCCCCAGCATTTT.

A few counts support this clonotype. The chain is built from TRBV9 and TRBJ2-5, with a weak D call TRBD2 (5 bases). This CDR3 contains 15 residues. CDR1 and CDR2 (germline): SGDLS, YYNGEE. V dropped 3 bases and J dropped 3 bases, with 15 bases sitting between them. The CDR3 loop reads CASSALMGAEETQYF. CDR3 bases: TGTGCCAGCAGCGCCCTAATGGGAGCGGAAGAGACCCAGTACTTC. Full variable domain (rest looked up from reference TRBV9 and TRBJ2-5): DSGVTQTPKHLITATGQRVTLRCSPRSGDLSVYWYQQSLDQGLQFLIQYYNGEERAKGNILERFSAQQFPDLHSELNLSSLELGDSALYFCASSALMGAEETQYFGPGTRLLVL.

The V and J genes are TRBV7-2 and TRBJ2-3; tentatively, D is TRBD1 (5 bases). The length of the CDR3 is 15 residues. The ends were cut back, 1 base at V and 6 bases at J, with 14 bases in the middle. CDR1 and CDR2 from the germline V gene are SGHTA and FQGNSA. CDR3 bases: TGTGCCAGCAGCTTAGGGCGCAGGGTCCTGGATACGCAGTATTTT. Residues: CASSLGRRVLDTQYF. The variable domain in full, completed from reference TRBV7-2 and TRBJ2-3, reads GAGVSQSPSNKVTEKGKDVELRCDPISGHTALYWYRQSLGQGLEFLIYFQGNSAPDKSGLPSDRFSAERTGGSVSTLTIQRTQQEDSAVYLCASSLGRRVLDTQYFGPGTRLTVL.

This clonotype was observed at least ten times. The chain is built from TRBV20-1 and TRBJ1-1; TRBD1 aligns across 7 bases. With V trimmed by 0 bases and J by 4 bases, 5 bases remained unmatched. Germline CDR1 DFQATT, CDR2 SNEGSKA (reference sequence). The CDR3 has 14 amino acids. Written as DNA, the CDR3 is TGCAGTGCTAGAGATAAGGGGGCGCCCACTGAAGCTTTCTTT. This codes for CSARDKGAPTEAFF.

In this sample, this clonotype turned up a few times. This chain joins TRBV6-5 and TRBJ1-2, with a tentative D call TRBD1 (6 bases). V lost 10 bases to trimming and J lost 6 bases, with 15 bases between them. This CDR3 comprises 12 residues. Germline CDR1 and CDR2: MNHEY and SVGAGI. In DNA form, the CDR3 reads TGTGCCACCTATTACAGGGAAGATGGCTACACCTTC. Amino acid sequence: CATYYREDGYTF.

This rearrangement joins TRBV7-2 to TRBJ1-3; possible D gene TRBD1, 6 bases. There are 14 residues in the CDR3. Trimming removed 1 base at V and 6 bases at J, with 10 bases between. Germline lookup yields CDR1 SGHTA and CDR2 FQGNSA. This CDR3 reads CASSLEGGKNTIYF. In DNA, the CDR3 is TGTGCCAGCAGCTTAGAGGGGGGGAAAAACACCATATATTTT.

CDR3 nucleotide sequence: TGCAGCGTTGGTGTGGGTAGGGCTGGAGTCTACGAGCAGTACTTC. This encodes CSVGVGRAGVYEQYF. The chain is built from TRBV29-1 and TRBJ2-7, with D uncertain. The V end was cut by 4 bases, the J end by 3 bases, with 19 bases between. Germline CDR1 and CDR2: SQVTM and ANQGSEA. The CDR3 is 15 amino acids.

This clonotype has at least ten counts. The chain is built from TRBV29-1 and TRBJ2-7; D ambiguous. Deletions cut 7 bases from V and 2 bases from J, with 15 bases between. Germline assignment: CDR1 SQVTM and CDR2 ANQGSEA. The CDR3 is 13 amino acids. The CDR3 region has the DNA TGCAGCGCAATAAGGGCTGAAACCTACGAGCAGTACTTC. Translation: CSAIRAETYEQYF.

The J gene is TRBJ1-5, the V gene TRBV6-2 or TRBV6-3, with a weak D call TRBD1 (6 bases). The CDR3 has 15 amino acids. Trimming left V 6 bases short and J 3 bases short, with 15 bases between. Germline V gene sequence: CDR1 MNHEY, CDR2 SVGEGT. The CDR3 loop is CASSLHGTHNQPQHF. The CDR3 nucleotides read TGTGCCAGCAGCCTGCACGGGACACACAATCAGCCCCAGCATTTT.

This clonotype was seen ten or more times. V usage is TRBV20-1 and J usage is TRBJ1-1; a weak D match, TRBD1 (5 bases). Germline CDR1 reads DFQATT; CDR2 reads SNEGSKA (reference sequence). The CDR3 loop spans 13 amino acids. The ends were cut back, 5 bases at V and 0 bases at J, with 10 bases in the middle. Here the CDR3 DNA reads TGCAGTGCTGAGGGGAGAGTGAACACTGAAGCTTTCTTT. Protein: CSAEGRVNTEAFF.

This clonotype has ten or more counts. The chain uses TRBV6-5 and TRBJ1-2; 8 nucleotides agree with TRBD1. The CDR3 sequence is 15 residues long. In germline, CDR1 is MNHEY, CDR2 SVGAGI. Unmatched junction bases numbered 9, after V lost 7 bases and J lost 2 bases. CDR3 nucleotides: TGTGCCAGCACCTTACTCGGACAGGGCAACTATGGCTACACCTTC. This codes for CASTLLGQGNYGYTF.

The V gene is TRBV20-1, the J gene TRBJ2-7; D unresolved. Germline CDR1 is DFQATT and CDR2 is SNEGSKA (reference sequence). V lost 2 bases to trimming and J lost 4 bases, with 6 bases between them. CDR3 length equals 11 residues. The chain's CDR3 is CSARKNYEQYF. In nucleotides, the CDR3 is TGCAGTGCTAGAAAAAATTACGAGCAGTACTTC.

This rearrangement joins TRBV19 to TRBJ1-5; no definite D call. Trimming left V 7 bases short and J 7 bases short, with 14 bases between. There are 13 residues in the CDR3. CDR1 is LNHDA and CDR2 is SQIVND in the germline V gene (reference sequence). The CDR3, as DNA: TGTGCCAGTACTCCTACTTTAGCGCAGCCCCAGCATTTT. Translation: CASTPTLAQPQHF.

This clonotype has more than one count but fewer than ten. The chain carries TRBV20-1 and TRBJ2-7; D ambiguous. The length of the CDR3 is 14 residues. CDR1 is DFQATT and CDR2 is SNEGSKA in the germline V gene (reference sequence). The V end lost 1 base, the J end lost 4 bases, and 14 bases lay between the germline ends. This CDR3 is CSARVVGSLYEQYF. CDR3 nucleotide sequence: TGCAGTGCTAGAGTAGTGGGCAGCCTTTACGAGCAGTACTTC.